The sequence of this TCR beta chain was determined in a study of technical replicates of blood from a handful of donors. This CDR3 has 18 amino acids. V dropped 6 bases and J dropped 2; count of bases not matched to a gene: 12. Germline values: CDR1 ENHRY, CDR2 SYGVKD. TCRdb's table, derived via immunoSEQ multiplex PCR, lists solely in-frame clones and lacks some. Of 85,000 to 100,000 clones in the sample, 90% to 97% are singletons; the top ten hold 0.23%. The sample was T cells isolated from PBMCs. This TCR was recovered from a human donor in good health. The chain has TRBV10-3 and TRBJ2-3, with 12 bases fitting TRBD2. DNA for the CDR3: TGTGCCATCAGATCCCAAGCTAGCGGGGGGGCATCCACAGATACGCAGTATTTT. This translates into CAIRSQASGGASTDTQYF.